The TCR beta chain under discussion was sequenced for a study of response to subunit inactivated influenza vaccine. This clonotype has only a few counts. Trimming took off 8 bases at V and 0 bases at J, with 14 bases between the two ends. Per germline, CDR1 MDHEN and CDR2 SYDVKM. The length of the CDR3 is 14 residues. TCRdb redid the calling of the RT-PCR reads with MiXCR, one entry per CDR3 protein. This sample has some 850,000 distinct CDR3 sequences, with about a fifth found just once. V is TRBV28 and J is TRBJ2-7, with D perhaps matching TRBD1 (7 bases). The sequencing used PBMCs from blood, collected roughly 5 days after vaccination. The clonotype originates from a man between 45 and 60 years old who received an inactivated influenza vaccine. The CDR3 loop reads CASGQGGISYEQYF. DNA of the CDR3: TGTGCCAGCGGCCAGGGGGGCATCTCCTACGAGCAGTACTTC.